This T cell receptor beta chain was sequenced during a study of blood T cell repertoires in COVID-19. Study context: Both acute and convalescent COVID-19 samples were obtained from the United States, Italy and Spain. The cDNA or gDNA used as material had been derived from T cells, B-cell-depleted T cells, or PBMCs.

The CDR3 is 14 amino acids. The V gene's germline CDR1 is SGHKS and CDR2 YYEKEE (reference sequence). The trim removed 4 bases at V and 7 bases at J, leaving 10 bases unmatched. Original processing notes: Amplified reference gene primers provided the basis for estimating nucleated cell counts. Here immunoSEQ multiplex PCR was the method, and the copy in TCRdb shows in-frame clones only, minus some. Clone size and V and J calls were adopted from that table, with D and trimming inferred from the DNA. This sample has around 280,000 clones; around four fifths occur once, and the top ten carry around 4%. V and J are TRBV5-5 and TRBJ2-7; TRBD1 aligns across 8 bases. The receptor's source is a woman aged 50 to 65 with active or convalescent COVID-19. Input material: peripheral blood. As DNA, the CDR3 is TGTGCCAGCAGCCTAGGTAGGACAGGGAGTGAGCAGTACTTC. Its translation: CASSLGRTGSEQYF.